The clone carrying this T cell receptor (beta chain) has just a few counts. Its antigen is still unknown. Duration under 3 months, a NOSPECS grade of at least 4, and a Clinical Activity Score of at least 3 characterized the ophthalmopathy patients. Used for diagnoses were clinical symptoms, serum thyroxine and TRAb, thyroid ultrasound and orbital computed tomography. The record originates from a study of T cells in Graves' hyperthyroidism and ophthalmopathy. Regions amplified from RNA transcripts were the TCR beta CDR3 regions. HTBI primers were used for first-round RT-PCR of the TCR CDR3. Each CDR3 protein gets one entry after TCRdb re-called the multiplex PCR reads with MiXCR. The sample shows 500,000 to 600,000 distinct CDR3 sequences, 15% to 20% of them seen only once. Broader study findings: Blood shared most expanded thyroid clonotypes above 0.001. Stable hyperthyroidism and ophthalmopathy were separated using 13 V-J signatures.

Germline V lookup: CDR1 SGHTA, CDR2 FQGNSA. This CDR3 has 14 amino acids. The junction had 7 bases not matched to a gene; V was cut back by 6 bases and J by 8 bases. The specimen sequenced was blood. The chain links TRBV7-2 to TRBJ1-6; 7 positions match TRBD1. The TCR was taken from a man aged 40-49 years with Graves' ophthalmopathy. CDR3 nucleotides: TGTGCCAGCAGACCGGGACAGAACCATTCACCCCTCCACTTT. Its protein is CASRPGQNHSPLHF.